This T cell receptor (beta chain) is drawn from a study of brain T cells in children with intractable seizures. Study-level results: Absence of clones before surgery may stem from lower sequencing depth.

Generated by immunoSEQ multiplex PCR, the TCRdb table keeps only in-frame clones and is missing some. The sample lists 110,000 or so clones, 94% occurring once. To note about this clone: Its antigen is not known.

Germline loops: CDR1 MNHEY, CDR2 SVGAGI. This CDR3 spans 14 amino acids. Deletions cut 7 bases from V and 7 bases from J, with 19 bases between. Surgery cases with the highest brain T cell transcript signatures were chosen for sequencing. Before surgery, patients took at least one anti-epileptic drug. The chain recombines TRBV6-5 with TRBJ1-2, with TRBD1 as a possible D gene (6 bases). This receptor was obtained from a boy younger than two with hemimegalencephaly and intractable seizures. This specimen was peripheral blood, taken at surgery. The CDR3: CASKGTGPWGGYTF. DNA for the CDR3: TGTGCCAGCAAAGGTACAGGGCCCTGGGGTGGCTACACCTTC.